The 31 T cell receptor beta chains below come from one sample, sequenced in a study of early T cells in non-severe SARS-CoV-2 infection. TCRdb independently ran MiXCR on the 5' RACE reads; one entry per CDR3 protein. This sample carries 75,000 to 90,000 distinct CDR3 sequences, less than 11% of them seen once, and the ten largest clones take just over 8%. Sequencing used whole blood, obtained at baseline. Source of these receptors: an adult who was a healthcare worker with PCR-confirmed SARS-CoV-2 infection or an uninfected control (not recorded which).

V is TRBV20-1 and J is TRBJ1-4; no firm D call. Germline CDR1 DFQATT, CDR2 SNEGSKA (reference sequence). This CDR3 has 13 residues. Trimming took off 6 bases at V and 2 bases at J, with 10 bases between the two ends. The DNA for the CDR3 is TGCAGTGCGATGGGGAGGACTAATGAAAAACTGTTTTTT. Protein sequence: CSAMGRTNEKLFF.

The sample holds a few counts of this clonotype. V is TRBV9 and J is TRBJ2-3; 10 nucleotides align to TRBD1. With V trimmed by 0 bases and J by 0 bases, 4 bases remained unmatched. Germline loops: CDR1 SGDLS, CDR2 YYNGEE. The CDR3 runs to 17 residues. CDR3 residues: CASSVVGTGVSTDTQYF. CDR3 nucleotides: TGTGCCAGCAGCGTAGTCGGGACAGGGGTCAGCACAGATACGCAGTATTTT.

The chain recombines TRBV19 with TRBJ2-6, with D possibly being TRBD1 (6 bases). With 6 bases removed from V and 3 bases from J, the gap between germline ends came to 12 bases. The CDR3 runs 15 residues. In germline, CDR1 is LNHDA, CDR2 SQIVND (reference sequence). CDR3 bases: TGTGCCAGTAGCCCGAACAGGGTTGGGGCCAACGTCCTGACTTTC. Amino acid sequence: CASSPNRVGANVLTF.

The chain is built from TRBV2 and TRBJ2-7; D not certain. Trimming removed 2 bases from V and 7 bases from J, with 9 bases in between. The CDR3 loop spans 12 amino acids. The germline CDR1 and CDR2 sequences are SNHLY and FYNNEI. The CDR3 nucleotides are TGTGCCAGCAGTGAAATGTTGGCAGAGCAGTACTTC. Protein: CASSEMLAEQYF.

V and J are TRBV5-4 and TRBJ2-1, with D tentatively TRBD2 (6 bases). Between the trimmed V and J ends, which lost 0 bases and 7 bases, there was a span of 11 bases. Germline V gene data show CDR1 as SGHNT and CDR2 as YYREEE (reference sequence). The CDR3 covers 14 residues. The DNA for the CDR3 is TGTGCCAGCAGCTTGGCTAGCGCGGTAAATGAGCAGTTCTTC. Protein: CASSLASAVNEQFF.

This clonotype was counted at least ten times. The rearrangement joins TRBV20-1 to TRBJ2-1; TRBD1 aligns across 10 bases. With 0 bases clipped from V and 4 bases from J, the junction kept 3 bases outside the gene matches. In germline, CDR1 is DFQATT, CDR2 SNEGSKA (reference sequence). This CDR3 comprises 15 residues. Written as DNA, the CDR3 is TGCAGTGCTAGAGATCCGGGACAGGGGTACAATGAGCAGTTCTTC. Translation gives CSARDPGQGYNEQFF.

This clonotype showed up just a few times. J is TRBJ2-4 and V is TRBV30; TRBD2 aligns across 9 bases. In germline, CDR1 is GTSNPN, CDR2 SVGIG (reference sequence). CDR3 length equals 13 residues. Trimming removed 4 bases from V and 7 bases from J; junction bases left unmatched: 5. CDR3 in DNA: TGTGCCTGGATCCCAGCGGGAGGTAACATTCAGTACTTC. Residues: CAWIPAGGNIQYF.

The chain uses TRBV5-6 and TRBJ1-3, with D hard to call. Germline-derived CDR1 and CDR2 are SGHDT and YYEEEE. This CDR3 region has 13 residues. Trimming cost V 4 bases and J 2 bases, with 7 bases left between them. This CDR3 reads CASSPQTGNTIYF. The DNA of the CDR3 is TGTGCCAGCAGCCCGCAAACTGGAAACACCATATATTTT.

This clonotype was seen more than once but under ten times. The chain carries TRBV18 and TRBJ2-7; TRBD2 aligns across 7 bases. With V trimmed by 6 bases and J by 1 base, 3 bases remained unmatched. Germline lookup yields CDR1 KGHSH and CDR2 LQKENI. This CDR3 is built from 13 residues. The CDR3 loop reads CASSGGGSYEQYF. The CDR3 DNA is TGTGCCAGCTCCGGCGGGGGTTCCTACGAGCAGTACTTC.

This clonotype was seen many times. CDR3: CASSARKGGTEAFF. CDR3 in DNA: TGTGCCAGCAGTGCAAGAAAGGGAGGCACTGAAGCTTTCTTT. The chain carries TRBV6-4 and TRBJ1-1; D gene uncertain. Germline CDR1 and CDR2: MRHNA and SNTAGT. V gave up 4 bases and J gave up 4 bases, with 13 bases separating them. This CDR3 is 14 amino acids long.

This clonotype has only a few counts. The V call is TRBV7-3, the J call TRBJ2-2; no clear D. Germline V gene sequence: CDR1 SGHTA, CDR2 FQGTGA. V lost 5 bases and J lost 5, with 9 bases in between. The CDR3 has 13 amino acids. The CDR3 here is CASSPRWTGELFF. DNA of the CDR3: TGTGCCAGCAGCCCCCGATGGACCGGGGAGCTGTTTTTT.

This chain connects TRBV28 to TRBJ2-7; 9 nucleotides line up with TRBD2. The V gene end was trimmed by 3 bases and the J gene end by 3 bases; junction bases not matched to a gene: 6. Germline CDR1 reads MDHEN; CDR2 reads SYDVKM. The CDR3 covers 15 residues. The CDR3, as DNA: TGTGCCAGCAGTTTGGGGCTAGCGGGGATCTACGAGCAGTACTTC. As protein: CASSLGLAGIYEQYF. The full variable domain, completed using reference TRBV28 and TRBJ2-7, is DVKVTQSSRYLVKRTGEKVFLECVQDMDHENMFWYRQDPGLGLRLIYFSYDVKMKEKGDIPEGYSVSREKKERFSLILESASTNQTSMYLCASSLGLAGIYEQYFGPGTRLTVT.

This clonotype was counted only a few times. The chain employs TRBV9 and TRBJ2-1; TRBD1 is a possible D gene (6 bases). V was pared by 0 bases and J by 0 bases, with 7 bases between. This CDR3 is built from 15 residues. Germline V gene lookup returns CDR1 SGDLS and CDR2 YYNGEE. DNA for the CDR3: TGTGCCAGCAGCGTAGAGGGGGACTCCTACAATGAGCAGTTCTTC. Amino acid sequence: CASSVEGDSYNEQFF.

This clonotype has only one observation. V is TRBV12-3 or TRBV12-4 and J is TRBJ2-2; D tentatively reads TRBD1 or TRBD2 (6 bases each). This CDR3 region has 15 residues. V shed 6 bases and J shed 3 bases, with 14 bases lying between them. The CDR3 nucleotides are TGTGCCAGCAGGGTGACAGGAGGGGACACCGGGGAGCTGTTTTTT. This translates into CASRVTGGDTGELFF.

This clonotype occurred a few times. The chain joins TRBV10-3 to TRBJ2-3, with D possibly TRBD1 on 6 matching bases. CDR3 length: 15 amino acids. The germline CDR1 and CDR2 sequences are ENHRY and SYGVKD. The V and J ends lost 3 bases and 3 bases respectively, with 13 bases between them. The CDR3 DNA follows: TGTGCCATCAGTGACTGGAAAGGGACAACAGATACGCAGTATTTT. Protein product: CAISDWKGTTDTQYF.

J is TRBJ2-5 and V is TRBV28; 9 bases map to TRBD1. Trimming removed 5 bases from V and 3 bases from J; junction bases left unmatched: 4. The germline V gene encodes CDR1 MDHEN and CDR2 SYDVKM. This CDR3 spans 14 amino acids. CDR3 sequence reads: CASSLTGGEETQYF. CDR3 in DNA: TGTGCCAGCAGTCTGACAGGGGGTGAAGAGACCCAGTACTTC. The full variable domain, completed using reference TRBV28 and TRBJ2-5, is DVKVTQSSRYLVKRTGEKVFLECVQDMDHENMFWYRQDPGLGLRLIYFSYDVKMKEKGDIPEGYSVSREKKERFSLILESASTNQTSMYLCASSLTGGEETQYFGPGTRLLVL.

This clonotype was observed a handful of times. V usage is TRBV5-1 and J usage is TRBJ2-1, with 12 bases that match TRBD2. This CDR3 has 14 amino acids. Germline V gene sequence: CDR1 SGHRS, CDR2 YFSETQ. The J segment lost 7 bases and the V segment lost 3 bases, leaving 2 bases of the junction unmatched. The CDR3 spells CASSWTSGVNEQFF. The DNA of the CDR3 is TGCGCCAGCAGCTGGACTAGCGGGGTTAATGAGCAGTTCTTC.

The chain carries TRBV13 and TRBJ2-7, with D tentatively TRBD1 (6 bases). V was cut by 2 bases and J by 2 bases, with 13 bases left in between. The CDR3 extends over 15 amino acids. CDR1 and CDR2 from the germline V gene are PRHDT and FYEKMQ (reference sequence). CDR3 protein: CASSLKADSTYEQYF. As DNA, the CDR3 is TGTGCCAGCAGCTTAAAGGCGGACAGTACCTACGAGCAGTACTTC.

The genes are TRBV5-4 and TRBJ2-3; D gene unclear. From germline, CDR1 is SGHNT and CDR2 YYREEE (reference sequence). Trimming left V 4 bases short and J 0 bases short, with 6 bases between. This CDR3 contains 13 residues. CDR3 loop: CASSVSSTDTQYF. CDR3 sequence (DNA): TGTGCCAGCAGCGTCTCGAGCACAGATACGCAGTATTTT.

V usage is TRBV13 and J usage is TRBJ2-3, with TRBD2 identical over 7 bases. Germline CDR1 is PRHDT and CDR2 is FYEKMQ (reference sequence). The CDR3 runs 14 residues. V was clipped by 5 bases and J by 6 bases; unmatched bases: 8. The CDR3: CASSMTSYKDTQYF. CDR3 nucleotide sequence: TGTGCCAGCAGCATGACTAGCTATAAGGATACGCAGTATTTT. The variable domain in full, with the rest retrieved from reference TRBV13 and TRBJ2-3, is AAGVIQSPRHLIKEKRETATLKCYPIPRHDTVYWYQQGPGQDPQFLISFYEKMQSDKGSIPDRFSAQQFSDYHSELNMSSLELGDSALYFCASSMTSYKDTQYFGPGTRLTVL.

In this sample, this clonotype turned up a few times. This rearrangement joins TRBV7-8 to TRBJ2-7; no reliable D call. This CDR3 is 14 amino acids long. CDR1 and CDR2 from the germline V gene are SGHVS and FQNEAQ. V lost 1 base and J 3 bases, leaving 10 bases between the germline ends. DNA of the CDR3: TGTGCCAGCAGCTTAGACGGGCTTGGCTACGAGCAGTACTTC. This sequence encodes CASSLDGLGYEQYF.

This clonotype occurred many times. This sequence joins TRBV2 and TRBJ2-7, with TRBD1 matching 10 bases. The junction had 10 bases not matched to a gene; V was cut back by 7 bases and J by 1 base. The V gene's germline CDR1 is SNHLY and CDR2 FYNNEI. The CDR3 covers 16 residues. CDR3 DNA sequence: TGTGCCAGCAATACCCCCCGGGACAGGGGATCCTACGAGCAGTACTTC. Translation: CASNTPRDRGSYEQYF.

The chain joins TRBV5-4 to TRBJ2-7; 11 nucleotides match TRBD2. The CDR3 consists of 18 residues. V shed 4 bases and J 2 bases; nucleotides not matched to a gene: 14. CDR1 SGHNT and CDR2 YYREEE come from the germline V gene (reference sequence). The CDR3: CASSILAGAKVGAYEQYF. In DNA form, the CDR3 reads TGTGCCAGCAGCATACTAGCGGGAGCAAAGGTCGGGGCCTACGAGCAGTACTTC.

This clonotype was counted ten times or more. The chain carries TRBV7-7 and TRBJ2-2; 8 bases line up with TRBD2. The V segment lost 5 bases and the J segment 6 bases; nucleotides outside the gene matches: 11. Germline lookup yields CDR1 SSHAT and CDR2 FNYEAQ (reference sequence). This CDR3 spans 16 amino acids. Here the CDR3 DNA reads TGTGCCAGCAGCCCAGCCTTAGCGGGAAAAGCCGGGGAGCTGTTTTTT. Amino acid sequence: CASSPALAGKAGELFF.

The rearrangement links TRBV11-2 to TRBJ2-2; D is uncertain. The V gene lost 2 bases and the J gene lost 1 base, with 11 bases spanning the gap. The CDR3 runs 16 residues. Germline V gives CDR1 SGHAT, CDR2 FQNNGV. CDR3 sequence reads: CASSLTRRLNTGELFF. In DNA, the CDR3 is TGTGCCAGCAGCTTAACCCGGCGTTTGAACACCGGGGAGCTGTTTTTT.

V gene TRBV19 combines with J gene TRBJ2-1; 15 bases agree with TRBD2. CDR1 and CDR2 (germline): LNHDA, SQIVND (reference sequence). CDR3 length equals 16 residues. The V gene end was trimmed by 7 bases and the J gene end by 9 bases; junction bases not matched to a gene: 10. The CDR3 loop reads CASKPRPGLAGGEQFF. In DNA form, the CDR3 reads TGTGCCAGTAAACCCCGCCCGGGACTAGCGGGAGGTGAGCAGTTCTTC.

The chain has TRBV29-1 and TRBJ2-3; tentatively, D is TRBD2 (6 bases). This CDR3 is 11 amino acids long. Trimming shortened V by 6 bases and J by 5 bases, and 9 bases separated the two germline ends. Germline V gene lookup returns CDR1 SQVTM and CDR2 ANQGSEA. In DNA form, the CDR3 reads TGCAGCGTGGGACTCGGAGATACGCAGTATTTT. Its translation: CSVGLGDTQYF.

The chain is built from TRBV5-1 and TRBJ2-2, with 12 bases fitting TRBD2. The CDR3 is 17 residues long. Germline V gene sequence: CDR1 SGHRS, CDR2 YFSETQ. Unmatched junction bases numbered 7, after V lost 3 bases and J lost 4 bases. CDR3 sequence (DNA): TGCGCCAGCAGCTCCTCAGGACTAGCGGGAATCACCGGGGAGCTGTTTTTT. It translates to CASSSSGLAGITGELFF.

This clonotype appeared a few times. The chain employs TRBV28 and TRBJ1-5; the match to TRBD1 covers 10 bases. The trim removed 3 bases at V and 1 base at J, leaving 3 bases unmatched. The CDR3 extends over 16 amino acids. CDR1 is MDHEN and CDR2 is SYDVKM in the germline V gene. CDR3 DNA sequence: TGTGCCAGCAGTTTCAGGACAGGGGGAAGCAATCAGCCCCAGCATTTT. This gives the protein CASSFRTGGSNQPQHF.

This clonotype has more than one count but fewer than ten. The gene calls are TRBV20-1 and TRBJ2-7, with 9 bases identical to TRBD1. Germline V gives CDR1 DFQATT, CDR2 SNEGSKA (reference sequence). The CDR3 sequence is 14 residues long. The V segment lost 1 base and the J segment 5 bases; nucleotides outside the gene matches: 6. For the CDR3, the DNA is TGCAGTGCTAGAGCGGGGACAGGGATCGACGAGCAGTACTTC. Its translation is CSARAGTGIDEQYF.

This clonotype appeared a few times. The chain has TRBV6-5 and TRBJ1-6; unclear D gene. V lost 0 bases and J lost 5, with 8 bases in between. In germline, CDR1 is MNHEY, CDR2 SVGAGI. This CDR3 is built from 15 residues. Written as DNA, the CDR3 is TGTGCCAGCAGTTACTCGAGTCAGAATAATTCACCCCTCCACTTT. Translating it yields CASSYSSQNNSPLHF.